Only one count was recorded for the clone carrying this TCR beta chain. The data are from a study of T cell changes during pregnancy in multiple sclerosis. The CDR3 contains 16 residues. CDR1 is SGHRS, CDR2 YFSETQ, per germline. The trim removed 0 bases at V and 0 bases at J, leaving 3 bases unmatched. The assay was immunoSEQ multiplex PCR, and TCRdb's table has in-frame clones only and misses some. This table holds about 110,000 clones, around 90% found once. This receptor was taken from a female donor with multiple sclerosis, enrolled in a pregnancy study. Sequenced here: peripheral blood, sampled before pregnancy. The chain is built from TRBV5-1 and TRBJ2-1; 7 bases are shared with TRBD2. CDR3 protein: CASSLGGGSSYNEQFF. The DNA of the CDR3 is TGCGCCAGCAGCTTGGGGGGGGGAAGCTCCTACAATGAGCAGTTCTTC.